Listed here is a single T cell receptor beta chain. Its antigen remains unknown. Profiled with immunoSEQ multiplex PCR; TCRdb holds only in-frame clones, not every one. The sample lists about 68,000 clones; over 80% were seen once. These donors were members of the approximately 120-subject validation cohort, a group separate from the roughly 670-subject first cohort. This record comes from a study of cytomegalovirus exposure and HLA in healthy donors. Findings of the study overall: A list of about 160 TCR beta chains associated with cytomegalovirus was given. First-cohort TCR clusters were later found to tend to co-occur in the 120 or so validation repertoires. A few chains tied to CMV proved CMV antigen-specific in vitro.

V lost 8 bases, J lost 6 bases, and 7 bases stayed unmatched. Looked up from germline, CDR1 is KGHSH and CDR2 is LQKENI. The CDR3 is made up of 14 amino acids. This clonotype was sampled from a man younger than 35 in good health and CMV-seronegative. Sequenced sample: PBMCs. This chain joins TRBV18 and TRBJ2-7, with TRBD2 identical over 13 bases. The DNA for the CDR3 is TGTGCCAGCGTCAGACTAGCGGGAGGTGTCGAGCAGTACTTC. This encodes CASVRLAGGVEQYF.